The T cell receptor (beta chain) under discussion was sequenced for a study of shared clonotypes between healthy human individuals. Study outcomes and limitations: A handful of donors showed sharing of approximately 5% of naive CD4 clonotypes.

Template for every sorted-subset replicate PCR totaled 200 to 250 ng DNA, 30,000 to 35,000 T cell genomes. Original methodology: ImmunoSEQ only sent back junction sequences with no quality scores, so filtering was done differently. Produced via immunoSEQ multiplex PCR; TCRdb's table is partial and in-frame only. That table is the source of V, J and clone size, and D and trimming were worked out from the DNA. The table lists over 850,000 clones, 75% to 85% of them singletons. Concerning this clone: Its antigen is undetermined.

J gave up 11 bases and V 2 bases, and 21 bases lay outside the gene matches. CDR1 is MDHEN, CDR2 SYDVKM, per germline. CDR3 size: 18 residues. The split of CD4+ cells yielded CD45RA+ naive and CD45RA-negative memory subsets. The chain is built from TRBV28 and TRBJ2-7, with 10 nucleotides matching TRBD2. The sample taken for sequencing was memory CD4+ T cells from PBMCs. Subset meaning: CD45RA-negative fraction. The TCR sequence derives from a man younger than 35 in good health. Some clones in this sample may be carry-over from other donors' samples. The CDR3 DNA sequence: TGTGCCAGCAGTTTAAAGGGTCGTGGAGTCCCTAGCGGGAGTAAGGAGTACTTC. Its protein product is CASSLKGRGVPSGSKEYF.